These 27 T cell receptor beta chains share one sample of origin, sequenced in a study of technical replicates of blood from four donors. The method was immunoSEQ multiplex PCR; TCRdb's version includes in-frame clones alone and lacks a portion of them. The sample contains more than 80,000 clones, roughly 96% of which appear only once. Sequenced sample: T cells isolated from PBMCs. The receptors come from a human donor in good health.

J is TRBJ2-7 and V is TRBV12-5; D remains ambiguous. The germline V and J ends were trimmed by 6 bases and 3 bases, with 9 bases remaining between them. The germline V gene encodes CDR1 LGHNT and CDR2 FRNRAP. The CDR3 runs to 12 residues. Here the CDR3 reads CASGSTDYEQYF. The DNA for the CDR3 is TGTGCTAGTGGCTCTACAGACTACGAGCAGTACTTC.

This clone was observed a single time. V usage is TRBV6-5 and J usage is TRBJ2-5, with TRBD2 matching over 7 bases. Germline loops: CDR1 MNHEY, CDR2 SVGAGI. Trimming at V came to 2 bases and at J to 2 bases, leaving 8 bases not matched to a gene. The CDR3 is 16 residues long. The CDR3 is CASSYRASGYQETQYF. The CDR3 DNA sequence: TGTGCCAGCAGTTACAGGGCTAGCGGCTATCAAGAGACCCAGTACTTC.

This clone was seen just once. The chain uses TRBV7-2 and TRBJ1-2; TRBD1 matches 10 bases. The CDR3 sequence is 16 residues long. J was trimmed by 2 bases and V by 5 bases; bases with no gene match: 8. CDR1 and CDR2 (germline): SGHTA, FQGNSA. The CDR3 bases are TGTGCCAGCAGCCCTTGGGACAGGGGCGTCAACTATGGCTACACCTTC. Protein product: CASSPWDRGVNYGYTF. Looking up the rest from reference TRBV7-2 and TRBJ1-2 gives the full variable domain: GAGVSQSPSNKVTEKGKDVELRCDPISGHTALYWYRQSLGQGLEFLIYFQGNSAPDKSGLPSDRFSAERTGGSVSTLTIQRTQQEDSAVYLCASSPWDRGVNYGYTFGSGTRLTVV.

This chain uses TRBV7-9 with TRBJ1-5; 10 bases agree with TRBD1. Germline loops: CDR1 SEHNR, CDR2 FQNEAQ (reference sequence). The ends lost 5 bases at V and 2 bases at J; junction bases unmatched: 6. There are 16 residues in the CDR3. The DNA for the CDR3 is TGTGCCAGCAGCCGGGGGGGGACAGGGGGCAATCAGCCCCAGCATTTT. Its protein is CASSRGGTGGNQPQHF.

The V and J genes are TRBV2 and TRBJ2-7, with 7 bases lining up with TRBD1. This CDR3 has 13 amino acids. Germline loops: CDR1 SNHLY, CDR2 FYNNEI. Trimming removed 7 bases from V and 4 bases from J; junction bases left unmatched: 7. The DNA for the CDR3 is TGTGCCAGCATTGGGACAGACCAGTACGAGCAGTACTTC. As protein: CASIGTDQYEQYF.

The chain couples TRBV13 to TRBJ2-5; D unclear. Germline V gene lookup returns CDR1 PRHDT and CDR2 FYEKMQ (reference sequence). Deletions cut 5 bases from V and 4 bases from J, with 17 bases between. This CDR3 is 15 amino acids long. The CDR3 loop is CASSLAWAAGETQYF. The CDR3, as DNA: TGTGCCAGCAGCCTGGCCTGGGCAGCAGGAGAGACCCAGTACTTC.

The rearrangement links TRBV7-8 to TRBJ2-2, with a possible D match to TRBD2 (6 bases). Trimming left V 1 base short and J 5 bases short, with 11 bases between. The CDR3 extends over 15 amino acids. CDR1 is SGHVS, CDR2 FQNEAQ, per germline. In nucleotides, the CDR3 is TGTGCCAGCAGCTTAGGCGGGGCCCATACCGGGGAGCTGTTTTTT. It specifies CASSLGGAHTGELFF. The variable domain in full, completed from reference TRBV7-8 and TRBJ2-2, reads GAGVSQSPRYKVAKRGQDVALRCDPISGHVSLFWYQQALGQGPEFLTYFQNEAQLDKSGLPSDRFFAERPEGSVSTLKIQRTQQEDSAVYLCASSLGGAHTGELFFGEGSRLTVL.

The chain recombines TRBV27 with TRBJ2-2; 7 bases line up with TRBD1. The CDR3 loop spans 12 amino acids. Germline trimming cut 7 bases from V and 4 bases from J; bases unmatched to any gene: 0. CDR1 MNHEY and CDR2 SMNVEV come from the germline V gene (reference sequence). The DNA of the CDR3 is TGTGCCAGCAACAGGGGCACCGGGGAGCTGTTTTTT. Translating gives CASNRGTGELFF.

The chain couples TRBV30 to TRBJ1-2; unclear D gene. The CDR3 covers 13 residues. Germline CDR1 reads GTSNPN; CDR2 reads SVGIG (reference sequence). Trimming took 2 bases from V and 2 from J, leaving 9 bases between them. The CDR3 is CAWSLAANYGYTF. The CDR3 DNA follows: TGTGCCTGGAGTTTAGCGGCAAACTATGGCTACACCTTC.

This rearrangement joins TRBV19 to TRBJ1-5; 9 bases line up with TRBD1. Unmatched junction bases numbered 5, after V lost 3 bases and J lost 5 bases. This CDR3 has 15 residues. Germline CDR1 is LNHDA and CDR2 is SQIVND (reference sequence). The DNA for the CDR3 is TGTGCCAGTAGTATTATAGGGACAGGGCATCAGCCCCAGCATTTT. Translating gives CASSIIGTGHQPQHF. The full variable domain, in which reference TRBV19 and TRBJ1-5 provide the parts outside the CDR3, is DGGITQSPKYLFRKEGQNVTLSCEQNLNHDAMYWYRQDPGQGLRLIYYSQIVNDFQKGDIAEGYSVSREKKESFPLTVTSAQKNPTAFYLCASSIIGTGHQPQHFGDGTRLSIL.

This chain links TRBV6-1 with TRBJ1-1, with D uncertain. Germline CDR1 MNHNS, CDR2 SASEGT. V lost 6 bases, J lost 1 base, and 15 bases lay in between. This CDR3 is 15 amino acids long. CDR3 protein: CASSAGRATNTEAFF. The CDR3, as DNA: TGTGCCAGCAGCGCCGGGAGGGCCACGAACACTGAAGCTTTCTTT.

V gene TRBV4-3 combines with J gene TRBJ2-7; D possibly corresponds to TRBD1 (6 bases). V dropped 1 base and J dropped 7 bases, with 14 bases sitting between them. CDR1 and CDR2 (germline): LGHNA, YSLEER. The CDR3 sequence is 14 residues long. CDR3 in amino acids: CASSQVTGSGEQYF. Here the CDR3 DNA reads TGCGCCAGCAGCCAAGTTACAGGGTCCGGTGAGCAGTACTTC.

This rearrangement joins TRBV19 to TRBJ2-3, with D uncertain. V lost 5 bases and J lost 4, with 7 bases in between. Germline CDR1 reads LNHDA; CDR2 reads SQIVND (reference sequence). The CDR3 consists of 12 residues. CDR3: CASSPLSDTQYF. The DNA of the CDR3 is TGTGCCAGTAGTCCCCTTTCAGATACGCAGTATTTT.

This chain uses TRBV4-3 with TRBJ2-4; D gene ambiguous. Germline V gene sequence: CDR1 LGHNA, CDR2 YSLEER. Deletions cut 1 base from V and 3 bases from J, with 7 bases between. The CDR3 has 14 amino acids. The CDR3 loop is CASSQGYSKNIQYF. The CDR3 coding sequence is TGCGCCAGCAGCCAAGGGTATAGCAAAAACATTCAGTACTTC.

This chain uses TRBV5-1 with TRBJ2-7; 12 bases align to TRBD2. Germline V gene data show CDR1 as SGHRS and CDR2 as YFSETQ. V lost 4 bases and J lost 5; bases outside the gene matches: 7. This CDR3 has 15 amino acids. DNA for the CDR3: TGCGCCAGCAGCACTAGCGGGAGGTCGGTGGACGAGCAGTACTTC. It translates to CASSTSGRSVDEQYF.

The chain combines TRBV7-2 with TRBJ2-5, with 7 bases that match TRBD1. CDR1 SGHTA and CDR2 FQGNSA come from the germline V gene. The CDR3 totals 14 residues. Trimming took 5 bases from V and 2 from J; bases not matched to a gene: 5. CDR3 sequence reads: CASSITGAQETQYF. Here the CDR3 DNA reads TGTGCCAGCAGCATAACAGGGGCGCAAGAGACCCAGTACTTC.

The J gene is TRBJ1-3, the V gene TRBV10-3; the match to TRBD1 covers 7 bases. Germline CDR1 reads ENHRY; CDR2 reads SYGVKD. The junction had 4 bases not matched to a gene; V was cut back by 4 bases and J by 4 bases. This CDR3 spans 14 amino acids. CDR3 bases: TGTGCCATCAGTGCACAGGGGACAGGAAACACCATATATTTT. Translation gives CAISAQGTGNTIYF.

This rearrangement joins TRBV4-3 to TRBJ2-3; the D gene is possibly TRBD1 (5 bases). The germline CDR1 and CDR2 sequences are LGHNA and YSLEER. The length of the CDR3 is 15 residues. V was trimmed by 0 bases and J by 0 bases, leaving 7 bases between them. The CDR3 coding sequence is TGCGCCAGCAGCCAAGAAGGGGTAAGCACAGATACGCAGTATTTT. Protein sequence: CASSQEGVSTDTQYF.

This rearrangement joins TRBV7-7 to TRBJ2-1; D is undetermined. The CDR3 extends over 13 amino acids. Germline assignment: CDR1 SSHAT and CDR2 FNYEAQ (reference sequence). Trimming left V 2 bases short and J 4 bases short, with 6 bases between. In DNA form, the CDR3 reads TGTGCCAGCAGCTTATCCCGGTACAATGAGCAGTTCTTC. It translates to CASSLSRYNEQFF.

The V and J genes are TRBV6-5 and TRBJ1-1; D is perhaps TRBD1 (5 bases). CDR3 size: 14 residues. The V end was cut by 6 bases, the J end by 2 bases, with 13 bases between. Looked up from germline, CDR1 is MNHEY and CDR2 is SVGAGI. CDR3 nucleotide sequence: TGTGCCAGCAGCTCGGGACTGGAAAACACTGAAGCTTTCTTT. This gives the protein CASSSGLENTEAFF.

The J gene is TRBJ2-7, the V gene TRBV5-1, with 9 bases that match TRBD1. The CDR3 length is 15 residues. Germline V gene lookup returns CDR1 SGHRS and CDR2 YFSETQ. J gave up 2 bases and V 0 bases, and 3 bases lay outside the gene matches. CDR3 nucleotide sequence: TGCGCCAGCAGCTTGGGGGACAGGGTGGCCTACGAGCAGTACTTC. Translated: CASSLGDRVAYEQYF.

This clone showed up just once. V gene TRBV2 combines with J gene TRBJ2-3; D remains ambiguous. Trimming pared 8 bases from V and 0 bases from J, leaving 12 bases between. This CDR3 spans 14 amino acids. Germline V lookup: CDR1 SNHLY, CDR2 FYNNEI. CDR3 residues: CASLETRSTDTQYF. In DNA form, the CDR3 reads TGTGCCAGCCTTGAGACAAGAAGCACAGATACGCAGTATTTT.

The chain combines TRBV4-3 with TRBJ1-2; 7 bases line up with TRBD1. J gave up 4 bases and V 0 bases, and 5 bases lay outside the gene matches. Per germline, CDR1 LGHNA and CDR2 YSLEER. This CDR3 region has 15 residues. CDR3 amino acids: CASSQDPRGAYGYTF. The DNA for the CDR3 is TGCGCCAGCAGCCAAGATCCCAGGGGGGCCTATGGCTACACCTTC.

The gene calls are TRBV7-8 and TRBJ2-1, with D hard to call. The length of the CDR3 is 14 residues. Trimming took off 5 bases at V and 4 bases at J, with 12 bases between the two ends. The V gene's germline CDR1 is SGHVS and CDR2 FQNEAQ. CDR3 sequence (DNA): TGTGCCAGCAGCGCGCGACAAGTATACAATGAGCAGTTCTTC. It encodes CASSARQVYNEQFF.

The chain combines TRBV6-6 with TRBJ1-2; 9 bases map to TRBD1. The length of the CDR3 is 14 residues. Per germline, CDR1 MNHNY and CDR2 SVGAGI (reference sequence). V was clipped by 6 bases and J by 4 bases; unmatched bases: 6. The CDR3 DNA follows: TGTGCCAGCAGAGGGACAGGGAGTATCTATGGCTACACCTTC. The encoded protein is CASRGTGSIYGYTF.

This rearrangement joins TRBV6-5 to TRBJ2-5; D is possibly TRBD2 (6 bases). The CDR3 length is 15 residues. Trimming pared 6 bases from V and 7 bases from J, leaving 21 bases between. Germline V lookup: CDR1 MNHEY, CDR2 SVGAGI. The DNA for the CDR3 is TGTGCCAGCAGCCCCATCGGGAGAGCGGATGGGACCCAGTACTTC. Translation gives CASSPIGRADGTQYF.

The chain joins TRBV4-3 to TRBJ2-7, with 7 bases lining up with TRBD2. This CDR3 region has 15 residues. After removal of 0 bases from V and 8 bases from J, the junction contained 10 bases not matched to a gene. Looked up from germline, CDR1 is LGHNA and CDR2 is YSLEER. CDR3 region: CASSQEQGSGSKQYF. DNA of the CDR3: TGCGCCAGCAGCCAAGAACAAGGTAGCGGGTCAAAGCAGTACTTC.